The clone carrying this TCR beta chain has just a few counts. Its antigen is unidentified. This entry belongs to a study of CD8+ T cells in alopecia areata. Study-wide background: Scalp area affected, as a percentage, set the severity score of treated patients. Study-level results: A single nonresponder leaves the baseline CD8+ expansion link to response uncertain. Scalp clonality, along with expanded CD8+ clones among the top 100, was significantly decreased by tofacitinib.

Treatment described: oral pan-JAK inhibitor, 5-10 mg twice daily. The V gene lost 0 bases and the J gene lost 6 bases, with 12 bases spanning the gap. The CDR3 is 14 amino acids. Germline-derived CDR1 and CDR2 are SGHDT and YYEEEE. cDNA reverse transcribed from extracted RNA served as the sequencing template. TCRdb's table, derived via immunoSEQ multiplex PCR, lists solely in-frame clones and lacks some. The data contain 150,000 to 200,000 clones, 55% to 75% of them singletons. The gene calls are TRBV5-6 and TRBJ2-5; D is unresolved. The material sequenced was CD4+ T cells sorted from blood, taken at week 4, from a patient treated with tofacitinib. The sequence came from a human donor with alopecia areata. The CDR3 protein is CASSLVGPVKTQYF. The CDR3 nucleotides read TGTGCCAGCAGCTTGGTTGGACCTGTAAAGACCCAGTACTTC.